This T cell receptor beta chain was observed in a study of regulatory T cells in long-lasting Graves disease (dated by TCRdb to the early 2020s). Notes on the research overall: In the newly diagnosed Graves' disease group, patients had been taking antithyroid drugs for less than 3 months. Persistent Graves' disease patients were compared with newly diagnosed Graves' disease patients by peripheral blood TCR sequencing and RNA sequencing. The study was registered as a clinical trial and conducted in China. A total of 35 or so samples were covered by TCR sequencing, comprising around 13 persistent and about 20 newly diagnosed Graves' disease patients.

This clonotype was counted many times. The antigen it recognizes is unknown. The record has no base qualities; no much larger clone is one base away. The meaning of the sample's time point label: newly diagnosed GD, antithyroid drugs for less than 3 months. RNA was extracted from PBMCs in TRIzol for both TCR sequencing and RNA sequencing. The diagnosis of Graves' disease followed American Thyroid Association guidelines. Patients were recruited from an endocrinology department in Xi'an, China. Each patient gave 9 to 10 milliliters of peripheral blood, collected in an EDTA anticoagulant tube. Ficoll Paque Plus density gradient separation was used to isolate PBMCs, and no further T cell sorting was performed. RNA quality was checked with an Agilent 2100 Bioanalyzer and agarose gel, and concentration with a NanoDrop 2000. The library relied on multiplex PCR. The sample was run on an Illumina HiSeq 4000. TCR beta libraries were built with iRepertoire HTBI primers and Arm-PCR amplification of CDR3 regions. Gel purification was performed on PCR products prior to sequencing. The paper's data handling went like this. Gene usage analysis of CDR3 amino acid clonotypes relied on the 55 to 80 TRBV and more than twelve TRBJ segments identified across samples. COPE and FqMerger were used to merge the filtered high-quality paired reads into contigs. Contigs were aligned with BLAST to IMGT TRBV, TRBD and TRBJ reference genes, and CDR3 was defined per IMGT. Highly expanded clones were defined as clonotypes with a frequency above 0.1%. Shannon entropy was used to measure repertoire diversity, and the Gini coefficient was used to measure V-J evenness. A clonotype found in more than one individual was treated as public. TCRdb's own reprocessing of the public reads used fastp at Q25 and MiXCR and kept productive beta chains. Each CDR3 protein gets just one entry, which takes the most common genes and DNA from the rows behind it. TCRdb, rather than the study authors, made the V and J calls. Here the sample has 390,000 or so distinct CDR3 sequences; approximately 12% occur a single time. Under 20% of the sample goes to the ten largest clones.

Findings and caveats that apply to the study as a whole: Sequencing and analysis were limited to the TCR beta chain. Compared with newly diagnosed patients, patients with persistent Graves' disease had lower TCR Shannon entropy and fewer highly expanded clones, which suggests clonal expansion. Preferential use of TRBV28, TRBJ1-2 and TRBJ2-5 was observed in persistent disease, whereas TRBV20-1 and TRBJ2-1 were favored in newly diagnosed disease. Only peripheral blood was studied, because thyroid tissue, the primary lesion, was inaccessible. As a limitation, the authors acknowledged that the small sample size may reduce accuracy. Patients with persistent disease shared more public clonotypes (about 2,900) than newly diagnosed patients did (about 970).

The CDR1 and CDR2 encoded by the germline V gene are KGHDR and SFDVKD. V is pared back by 6 bases and J by 6 bases, with 13 bases lying between the germline termini. Taken from cysteine to phenylalanine, the CDR3 has 13 residues. The retained sequence is limited to the CDR3, 39 bases, with the frame set at the first base. These sequences were also reported in another study, on T cells in Graves' hyperthyroidism and ophthalmopathy. The second study, in turn, reports: A patient counted as having stable Graves' hyperthyroidism if no progression to ophthalmopathy occurred over 18 months of follow-up. Hyperthyroidism patients were newly diagnosed, with disease duration under 2 months, and aged 18 to 65 years. Exclusion was applied to patients with uncontrolled infections, other autoimmune diseases, pregnancy or lactation. Clinical symptoms, serum thyroxine and TRAb, thyroid ultrasound, and orbital computed tomography formed the basis for the diagnoses. The TCR CDR3 was subjected to a first round of RT-PCR using the HTBI primer set and the Qiagen OneStep RT-PCR kit. Blood samples also contained most of the expanded thyroid clonotypes (frequency above 0.001), which suggests that blood repertoires may reflect thyroid immune responses. Ophthalmopathy was separated from stable hyperthyroidism by a 13 V-J signature model, with around 88% sensitivity and 81% to 82% specificity obtained in cross-validation and 80%/75% obtained in testing. During validation, the model predicted progression to ophthalmopathy a median of approximately 6.5 months ahead of onset, with around 71% sensitivity and around 72% specificity. A discovery cohort of fewer than 110 patients, roughly 45 with Graves' ophthalmopathy and approximately 57 with stable Graves' hyperthyroidism, was used to find distinguishing TCR V-J signatures. Prospective prediction of ophthalmopathy was tested in an independent validation cohort of 18 to 20 hyperthyroidism patients and some 17 patients who later progressed to ophthalmopathy. For training and testing, the 100 patients in the discovery cohort were randomly divided in a 7:3 ratio. Thyroid tissue and blood T-cell repertoires from roughly six Graves' hyperthyroidism patients were also compared in the study. Following sampling, methimazole starting at 30 mg daily was given to hyperthyroidism patients, and high-dose intravenous methylprednisolone was given to ophthalmopathy patients. Libraries were constructed in a second round of multiplex PCR, after which size selection and purification were performed. Libraries were sequenced paired-end with 100 bp reads on an Illumina HiSeq2000. Raw data were processed with SOAPnuke, discarding reads with adapters, uncalled bases, mean Phred below 15, or no exact constant-primer or identifier match. High-quality paired reads were merged with COPE v1.2.5, and unique nucleotide sequences were defined as clonotypes. Clonotypes were aligned to IMGT TRBV, TRBD and TRBJ reference segments using MiTCR v1.1. Analysis was restricted to V-J combinations with a frequency above 0.0001, which covered roughly 99% of repertoires. A TCS score was defined as the ratio between F50 (clonal expansion) and ExV (chaos), using BLOSUM62-based TCRdist between CDR3 peptides within each V-J. Welch's t-statistics and random forest reduced several hundred V-J features to 13, which were used in a naive Bayes classifier (R e1071). No statistical method was used to set the sample size in advance, and investigators knew the group allocation. The paper reports TCR Vbeta CDR3 sequencing of over 120 peripheral blood samples: approximately 43 ophthalmopathy, approximately 74 hyperthyroidism and 17 progressor patients.

The chain couples TRBV24-1 to TRBJ1-2; confidence is insufficient to name the D gene. This sample comprised peripheral blood mononuclear cells (PBMCs), obtained at new diagnosis, from a patient treated with antithyroid drugs. The receptor's source is a woman in her late teens or twenties with Graves disease. Donor details come from another sample of the same person, matched by shared clones. In nucleotide form, the sequence is TGTGCCACCAGTTACAGCGCGGGAGATGGCTACACCTTC. It specifies CATSYSAGDGYTF.